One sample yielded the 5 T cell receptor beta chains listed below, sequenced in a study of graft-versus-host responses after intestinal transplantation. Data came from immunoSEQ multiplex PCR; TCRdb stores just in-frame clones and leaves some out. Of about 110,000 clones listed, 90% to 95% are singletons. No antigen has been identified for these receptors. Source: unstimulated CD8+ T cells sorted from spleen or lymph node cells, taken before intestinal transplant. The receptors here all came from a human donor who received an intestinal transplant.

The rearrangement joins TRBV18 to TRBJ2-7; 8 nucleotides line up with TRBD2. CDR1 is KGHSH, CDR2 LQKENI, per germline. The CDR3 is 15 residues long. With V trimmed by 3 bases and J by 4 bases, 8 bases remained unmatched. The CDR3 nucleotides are TGTGCCAGCTCACCCCCTGGGGCGGGAGGTTACGAGCAGTACTTC. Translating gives CASSPPGAGGYEQYF.

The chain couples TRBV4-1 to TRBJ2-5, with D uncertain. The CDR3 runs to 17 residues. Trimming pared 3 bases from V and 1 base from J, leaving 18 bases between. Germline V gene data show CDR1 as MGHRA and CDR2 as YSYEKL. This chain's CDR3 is CASSHPHVGGSQETQYF. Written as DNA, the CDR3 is TGCGCCAGCAGCCATCCCCATGTAGGTGGATCCCAAGAGACCCAGTACTTC.

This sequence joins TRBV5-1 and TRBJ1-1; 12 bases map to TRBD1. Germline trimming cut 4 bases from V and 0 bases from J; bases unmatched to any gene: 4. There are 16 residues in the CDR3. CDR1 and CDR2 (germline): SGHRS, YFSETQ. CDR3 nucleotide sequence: TGCGCCAGCAGCCTGGGACAGGGGGCATTGAACACTGAAGCTTTCTTT. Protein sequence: CASSLGQGALNTEAFF.

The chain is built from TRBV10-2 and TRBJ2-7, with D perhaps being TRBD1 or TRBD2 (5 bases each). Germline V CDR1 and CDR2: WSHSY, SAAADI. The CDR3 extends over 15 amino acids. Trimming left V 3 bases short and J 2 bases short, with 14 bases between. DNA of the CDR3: TGCGCCAGCAGTGAACCGGGACGGGGAACCTACGAGCAGTACTTC. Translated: CASSEPGRGTYEQYF.

CDR3 sequence reads: CASSEAGTRSYEQYF. The CDR3 DNA is TGTGCCAGCAGTGAAGCAGGGACTAGATCCTACGAGCAGTACTTC. The chain is built from TRBV25-1 and TRBJ2-7, with 8 bases identical to TRBD2. The CDR3 has 15 residues. V lost 2 bases, J lost 1 base, and 4 bases stayed unmatched. Germline CDR1 is MGHDK and CDR2 is SYGVNS.